This entry lists 30 T cell receptor beta chains sequenced from one sample in a study of T-cell memory formation after mild COVID-19 listed by TCRdb under 2021. Receptor amplification or capture employed 5' RACE. Data came from an Illumina NovaSeq 6000. TCRdb cleaned the public reads at Q25 with fastp, built clones with MiXCR and kept in-frame beta chains. Under each unique CDR3 protein, matching rows form one entry showing the most common genes and DNA. Across this sample there are roughly 130,000 distinct CDR3 sequences, with about 6.5% seen only once. The ten largest clones add up to around 2% of the sample. Material: PBMCs or a T cell subset sorted from them (not recorded which). Receptors originate from an adult woman who had mild COVID-19 (a few samples of this study predate the infection). The sample titles of this study are shuffled in the database, so cell type and time point are left out; the donor was told from shared clones.

The CDR3 sequence: CASSSGGGAYSPLHF. CDR3 DNA: TGTGCCAGCAGCTCGGGGGGGGGCGCTTATTCACCCCTCCACTTT. J is TRBJ1-6 and V is TRBV7-9, with D possibly being TRBD1 (6 bases). Germline V lookup: CDR1 SEHNR, CDR2 FQNEAQ (reference sequence). This CDR3 contains 15 residues. The V gene lost 4 bases and the J gene lost 8 bases, with 15 bases spanning the gap.

The chain employs TRBV7-2 and TRBJ2-3, with 12 bases identical to TRBD2. The germline CDR1 and CDR2 sequences are SGHTA and FQGNSA. Germline trimming cut 5 bases from V and 5 bases from J; bases unmatched to any gene: 5. The CDR3 extends over 15 amino acids. The CDR3: CASSTWGLAGDTQYF. The DNA of the CDR3 is TGTGCCAGCAGCACCTGGGGACTAGCGGGAGATACGCAGTATTTT.

This chain connects TRBV12-3 or TRBV12-4 to TRBJ2-2; D not certain. This CDR3 has 11 amino acids. Between the trimmed V and J ends, which lost 7 bases and 7 bases, there was a span of 7 bases. The CDR3 DNA sequence: TGTGCCAGCACCCCCGGCGGGGAGCTGTTTTTT. Translation gives CASTPGGELFF.

This clonotype occurred a few times. One end of the junction fails to match germline, which may point to a read error. The chain uses TRBV7-6 and TRBJ1-3; D not resolved. Germline V lookup: CDR1 SGHVS, CDR2 FNYEAQ. The CDR3 is 12 amino acids. The chain's CDR3 is CASSIAGNTIYF. As DNA, the CDR3 is TGTGCCAGCAGCATAGCTGGAAACACCATATATTTT. The variable domain in full, with the rest retrieved from reference TRBV7-6 and TRBJ1-3, is GAGVSQSPRYKVTKRGQDVALRCDPISGHVSLYWYRQALGQGPEFLTYFNYEAQQDKSGLPNDRFSAERPEGSISTLTIQRTEQRDSAMYRCASSIAGNTIYFGEGSWLTVV.

The sample holds a few counts of this clonotype. This rearrangement joins TRBV6-6 to TRBJ2-7; D perhaps matches TRBD2 (6 bases). CDR3 size: 12 residues. The germline V and J ends were trimmed by 6 bases and 6 bases, with 12 bases remaining between them. The germline V gene has CDR1 MNHNY and CDR2 SVGAGI (reference sequence). CDR3: CASSFGGAEQYF. CDR3 nucleotides: TGTGCCAGCAGCTTCGGAGGGGCCGAGCAGTACTTC.

This clonotype was detected a few times. The chain carries TRBV18 and TRBJ1-2; 7 bases line up with TRBD1. Losses at the gene ends were 2 bases for V and 0 bases for J; bases not matched to a gene: 15. The CDR3 is 19 residues long. Germline loops: CDR1 KGHSH, CDR2 LQKENI. Here the CDR3 DNA reads TGTGCCAGCTCACCAGAAGCCGGGACAGTCCTCCTAGCTAACTATGGCTACACCTTC. Its translation is CASSPEAGTVLLANYGYTF.

This clonotype has only a few counts. The chain carries TRBV11-2 and TRBJ2-7; the D gene is possibly TRBD1 (6 bases). CDR1 is SGHAT and CDR2 is FQNNGV in the germline V gene. The CDR3 extends over 15 amino acids. V lost 1 base to trimming and J lost 3 bases, with 13 bases between them. The CDR3 sequence is CASSLVGGSGYEQYF. The CDR3 DNA reads TGTGCCAGCAGCTTAGTTGGGGGCTCCGGCTACGAGCAGTACTTC. Full variable domain (rest looked up from reference TRBV11-2 and TRBJ2-7): EAGVAQSPRYKIIEKRQSVAFWCNPISGHATLYWYQQILGQGPKLLIQFQNNGVVDDSQLPKDRFSAERLKGVDSTLKIQPAKLEDSAVYLCASSLVGGSGYEQYFGPGTRLTVT.

In its sample, this clonotype was seen once. The rearrangement links TRBV5-1 to TRBJ1-1; 7 bases fit TRBD1. This CDR3 is 15 amino acids long. Germline CDR1 SGHRS, CDR2 YFSETQ. The V gene end was trimmed by 1 base and the J gene end by 5 bases; junction bases not matched to a gene: 8. In DNA form, the CDR3 reads TGCGCCAGCAGCTTGACCACGGCCAGGGGGACTGAAGCTTTCTTT. It codes for CASSLTTARGTEAFF.

The CDR3 DNA reads as TGCGCCAGCAGCGACTATGTTGACAGGGGGGATACTGAAGCTTTCTTT. This encodes CASSDYVDRGDTEAFF. The chain uses TRBV5-1 and TRBJ1-1; 9 positions match TRBD1. Germline V lookup: CDR1 SGHRS, CDR2 YFSETQ. This CDR3 is 16 amino acids long. J gave up 5 bases and V 4 bases, and 12 bases lay outside the gene matches.

The chain has TRBV12-3 or TRBV12-4 and TRBJ1-1, with 7 bases fitting TRBD1. V shed 6 bases and J 0 bases; nucleotides not matched to a gene: 4. The CDR3 length is 14 residues. The DNA of the CDR3 is TGTGCCAGCAGGGAGACAGGGCTGAACACTGAAGCTTTCTTT. It specifies CASRETGLNTEAFF.

This clonotype was seen a few times. The V call is TRBV20-1, the J call TRBJ1-5; 8 positions match TRBD1. The CDR3 totals 14 residues. Trimming took 6 bases from V and 3 from J; bases not matched to a gene: 7. Germline CDR1 is DFQATT and CDR2 is SNEGSKA (reference sequence). DNA of the CDR3: TGCAGTGCACCGGACAGGGCTGACAATCAGCCCCAGCATTTT. Its translation is CSAPDRADNQPQHF.

The chain employs TRBV25-1 and TRBJ1-2; D is undetermined. Trimming left V 2 bases short and J 4 bases short, with 11 bases between. Germline loops: CDR1 MGHDK, CDR2 SYGVNS. This CDR3 has 14 residues. CDR3 bases: TGTGCCAGCAGTGAACCCTCCATGTTCTATGGCTACACCTTC. Its protein is CASSEPSMFYGYTF.

This clonotype was counted a few times. The rearrangement joins TRBV28 to TRBJ2-2; 10 nucleotides line up with TRBD2. The CDR3 loop spans 15 amino acids. With V trimmed by 4 bases and J by 4 bases, 3 bases remained unmatched. Germline V gene sequence: CDR1 MDHEN, CDR2 SYDVKM. The CDR3 DNA is TGTGCCAGCAGTTCTAGCGGGAGTGGCACCGGGGAGCTGTTTTTT. It codes for CASSSSGSGTGELFF. Full variable domain (missing parts from reference TRBV28 and TRBJ2-2): DVKVTQSSRYLVKRTGEKVFLECVQDMDHENMFWYRQDPGLGLRLIYFSYDVKMKEKGDIPEGYSVSREKKERFSLILESASTNQTSMYLCASSSSGSGTGELFFGEGSRLTVL.

This clonotype occurred many times. The gene calls are TRBV24-1 and TRBJ2-1; 11 bases map to TRBD1. CDR3 length equals 16 residues. J was trimmed by 8 bases and V by 3 bases; bases with no gene match: 8. Germline values: CDR1 KGHDR, CDR2 SFDVKD. The CDR3 region is CATSDHRDRGLDEQFF. The CDR3 nucleotides read TGTGCCACCAGTGATCACCGGGACAGGGGGTTGGATGAGCAGTTCTTC.

This clonotype was detected ten times or more. The chain has TRBV19 and TRBJ2-7, with TRBD1 identical over 11 bases. V trimming: 6 bases; J trimming: 5 bases; junction bases outside the gene matches: 9. The CDR3 covers 15 residues. In germline, CDR1 is LNHDA, CDR2 SQIVND (reference sequence). The CDR3 loop is CASSAPGQGVHEQYF. CDR3 bases: TGTGCCAGTAGCGCTCCGGGACAGGGGGTGCACGAGCAGTACTTC. The full variable domain, completed using reference TRBV19 and TRBJ2-7, is DGGITQSPKYLFRKEGQNVTLSCEQNLNHDAMYWYRQDPGQGLRLIYYSQIVNDFQKGDIAEGYSVSREKKESFPLTVTSAQKNPTAFYLCASSAPGQGVHEQYFGPGTRLTVT.

The V and J genes are TRBV6-5 and TRBJ1-1, with D unresolved. V was clipped by 9 bases and J by 4 bases, with 18 bases between them. The germline V gene has CDR1 MNHEY and CDR2 SVGAGI. This CDR3 has 14 amino acids. In DNA, the CDR3 is TGTGCCAGTAGACCCGGGTTGGGTAGCACTGAAGCTTTCTTT. Protein product: CASRPGLGSTEAFF.

Only a few counts were recorded for this clonotype. The rearrangement joins TRBV5-6 to TRBJ1-1; maybe TRBD1 (5 bases). The CDR3 spans 16 residues. Trimming stripped 4 bases from V and 1 base from J, with 17 bases between. CDR1 and CDR2 (germline): SGHDT, YYEEEE. The CDR3 loop is CASSLIMEGPNTEAFF. CDR3 bases: TGTGCCAGCAGCCTCATTATGGAGGGGCCGAACACTGAAGCTTTCTTT.

This clonotype was seen ten or more times. The chain employs TRBV7-2 and TRBJ2-7; the D gene is possibly TRBD2 (6 bases). Germline V gene sequence: CDR1 SGHTA, CDR2 FQGNSA. The ends were cut back, 1 base at V and 5 bases at J, with 9 bases in the middle. There are 13 residues in the CDR3. CDR3 region: CASSLGWRDEQYF. Written as DNA, the CDR3 is TGTGCCAGCAGCTTAGGGTGGAGGGACGAGCAGTACTTC.

V gene TRBV6-2 or TRBV6-3 combines with J gene TRBJ2-5, with D maybe TRBD2 (6 bases). Trimming took 7 bases from V and 9 from J, leaving 21 bases between them. Per the germline V gene, CDR1 is MNHEY and CDR2 is SVGEGT. The CDR3 totals 14 residues. In DNA form, the CDR3 reads TGTGCCAGCACTCCGGGCCGCCCGCGGGGAGCCCAGTACTTC. This codes for CASTPGRPRGAQYF.

Turning to this clonotype: Being one base from a much bigger clone, this may be a read error. The chain recombines TRBV6-5 with TRBJ2-2; D is unresolved. Trimming shortened V by 0 bases and J by 4 bases, and 12 bases separated the two germline ends. Germline V gene sequence: CDR1 MNHEY, CDR2 SVGAGI. The CDR3 is made up of 16 amino acids. This CDR3 reads CASSYSWNLSTGELFF. The CDR3 DNA reads TGTGCCAGCAGTTACTCGTGGAATTTATCCACCGGGGAGCTGTTTTTT.

This clonotype was observed a handful of times. The chain carries TRBV5-1 and TRBJ2-7; D is ambiguous. Trimming removed 0 bases from V and 7 bases from J, with 14 bases in between. Germline values: CDR1 SGHRS, CDR2 YFSETQ. This CDR3 comprises 14 residues. CDR3 sequence: CASSLVPAAAEQYF. In DNA form, the CDR3 reads TGCGCCAGCAGCTTGGTCCCCGCCGCAGCTGAGCAGTACTTC.

This chain joins TRBV4-1 and TRBJ2-3; D is ambiguous. Germline CDR1 and CDR2: MGHRA and YSYEKL. The V and J ends lost 0 bases and 0 bases respectively, with 4 bases between them. This CDR3 is built from 14 residues. CDR3 nucleotide sequence: TGCGCCAGCAGCCAAGATCATAGCACAGATACGCAGTATTTT. Amino acids: CASSQDHSTDTQYF.

The chain combines TRBV7-6 with TRBJ1-5; D not certain. CDR1 and CDR2 from the germline V gene are SGHVS and FNYEAQ. There are 13 residues in the CDR3. Trimming shortened V by 4 bases and J by 5 bases, and 9 bases separated the two germline ends. The CDR3 bases are TGTGCCAGCAGCTCCGGAGGCCATCAGCCCCAGCATTTT. Translated, it gives CASSSGGHQPQHF.

The gene calls are TRBV2 and TRBJ2-5; 7 nucleotides match TRBD1. This CDR3 is 16 amino acids long. The J segment lost 1 base and the V segment lost 5 bases, leaving 10 bases of the junction unmatched. The germline V gene has CDR1 SNHLY and CDR2 FYNNEI. This chain's CDR3 is CASSPGQRTVQETQYF. CDR3 coding DNA: TGTGCCAGCAGTCCGGGACAGAGGACCGTCCAAGAGACCCAGTACTTC. Full variable domain (missing parts from reference TRBV2 and TRBJ2-5): EPEVTQTPSHQVTQMGQEVILRCVPISNHLYFYWYRQILGQKVEFLVSFYNNEISEKSEIFDDQFSVERPDGSNFTLKIRSTKLEDSAMYFCASSPGQRTVQETQYFGPGTRLLVL.

For this clonotype: A much larger clone differs from this one at a single base, so this may be a read error. The chain has TRBV9 and TRBJ2-2; 7 bases are shared with TRBD1. The CDR3 length is 16 residues. J gave up 0 bases and V 4 bases, and 6 bases lay outside the gene matches. Germline assignment: CDR1 SGDLS and CDR2 YYNGEE. This CDR3 reads CASSIQGTANTGELFF. DNA for the CDR3: TGTGCCAGCAGCATACAGGGGACAGCGAACACCGGGGAGCTGTTTTTT.

The rearrangement joins TRBV6-6 to TRBJ2-7; D may be TRBD1 (5 bases). This CDR3 has 15 residues. The germline CDR1 and CDR2 sequences are MNHNY and SVGAGI (reference sequence). Trimming took off 6 bases at V and 6 bases at J, with 21 bases between the two ends. CDR3 loop: CASSPNPAGIGEQYF. For the CDR3, the DNA is TGTGCCAGCAGCCCGAACCCAGCAGGGATAGGCGAGCAGTACTTC.

The chain has TRBV25-1 and TRBJ1-2; TRBD1 is a possible D gene (5 bases). CDR1 is MGHDK, CDR2 SYGVNS, per germline. The CDR3 spans 16 residues. V shed 5 bases and J shed 4 bases, with 20 bases lying between them. The CDR3 DNA follows: TGTGCCAGCAGTAGGGGCCAGTCCGAGTCGCCCTATGGCTACACCTTC. This translates into CASSRGQSESPYGYTF.

This clonotype was detected ten times or more. The J gene is TRBJ2-3, the V gene TRBV20-1; weak D call: TRBD2 (6 bases). Trimming left V 3 bases short and J 2 bases short, with 12 bases between. Germline CDR1 and CDR2: DFQATT and SNEGSKA (reference sequence). This CDR3 has 14 residues. The CDR3 DNA sequence: TGCAGTGCTAGGCGGGCGGGGCCCACAGATACGCAGTATTTT. It encodes CSARRAGPTDTQYF.

This clonotype has just a few counts. The CDR3 nucleotides read TGTGCCAGCAGCTTGAAGGGAGTTTTTTCGGGAAACACCATATATTTT. Its translation: CASSLKGVFSGNTIYF. The chain uses TRBV5-6 and TRBJ1-3; D remains unclear. Per germline, CDR1 SGHDT and CDR2 YYEEEE. The CDR3 extends over 16 amino acids. Trimming pared 1 base from V and 4 bases from J, leaving 15 bases between.

This clonotype was seen more than once but under ten times. The genes are TRBV4-2 and TRBJ1-5; D uncertain. V lost 5 bases, J lost 0 bases, and 8 bases lay in between. The CDR3 extends over 14 amino acids. Per the germline V gene, CDR1 is LGHNA and CDR2 is YNFKEQ. The CDR3 DNA reads as TGTGCCAGCAGCAGCCAATATAGCAATCAGCCCCAGCATTTT. Protein sequence: CASSSQYSNQPQHF.